The sequence of this T cell receptor beta chain was determined in a study of T-cell reconstitution after alpha-beta-depleted transplantation in children. Study-level findings and limits: After transplant, at about two months, alpha-beta T cells were reportedly derived from several hundred expanded graft clones. Newly made T cells mostly supplied T-cell counts and diversity one year after transplant.

Preparation of the TCRbeta library was carried out with unique molecular identifiers. TCRdb re-called the PCR reads with MiXCR, one entry per CDR3 protein. Of just over 200,000 distinct CDR3 sequences in the sample, about 8.7% are singletons; the top ten hold approximately 40%. In regard to this clonotype: Antigen specificity is unknown.

V shed 2 bases and J shed 1 base, with 13 bases lying between them. The CDR3 runs 16 residues. Germline CDR1 SEHNR, CDR2 FQNEAQ (reference sequence). The source material was PBMCs, mostly from graft donor cells, sampled 360 days after TCRalphabeta/CD19-depleted stem cell transplant. The chain has TRBV7-9 and TRBJ2-3, with unresolved D. The receptor's source is a male patient between 2 and 10 years old who had a stem cell transplant for acute myeloid leukemia, so the T cells may come from the graft donor. As DNA, the CDR3 is TGTGCCAGCAGCTTATCCCCCCGTTCGGGCACAGATACGCAGTATTTT. It is translated as CASSLSPRSGTDTQYF.